Presented here are 10 T cell receptor beta chains from one specimen sequenced in a study of long-term antiretroviral therapy in people with HIV. The assay, immunoSEQ v3.0, was run at survey level. The protocol was immunoSEQ multiplex PCR, while the TCRdb copy is restricted to in-frame clones and leaves out a portion. The data contain 25,000 to 35,000 clones, around 85% of them singletons. The sample was unsorted PBMCs, taken about 5 years before starting antiretroviral therapy. These receptors were collected from a man aged 50 to 60 with HIV.

This chain joins TRBV4-1 and TRBJ1-1; 9 bases align to TRBD1. The CDR3 is 18 amino acids. Germline CDR1 reads MGHRA; CDR2 reads YSYEKL. V lost 4 bases to trimming and J lost 9 bases; unmatched junction nucleotides: 21. The CDR3 DNA reads TGCGCCAGCAGCCCCCTTCCCGGACAGGGGAGAGGGGGTCCACAAGCTTTCTTT. It specifies CASSPLPGQGRGGPQAFF.

The CDR3 coding sequence is TGTGCCAGCAGTCGACATATACAGGGGACTGAAGCTTTCTTT. Translated, it gives CASSRHIQGTEAFF. This chain joins TRBV6-5 and TRBJ1-1; 7 bases fit TRBD1. With 5 bases clipped from V and 5 bases from J, the junction kept 8 bases outside the gene matches. Germline-derived CDR1 and CDR2 are MNHEY and SVGAGI. This CDR3 region has 14 residues.

The chain uses TRBV7-8 and TRBJ2-7; D is ambiguous. This CDR3 is built from 13 residues. The germline CDR1 and CDR2 sequences are SGHVS and FQNEAQ. Trimming took 1 base from V and 3 from J, leaving 7 bases between them. DNA for the CDR3: TGTGCCAGCAGCTTAGACGGCTACTACGAGCAGTACTTC. Protein sequence: CASSLDGYYEQYF.

In DNA, the CDR3 is TGTGCCAGCAGCTCCCGACACGACAATCAGCCCCAGCATTTT. Its protein product is CASSSRHDNQPQHF. The genes are TRBV7-8 and TRBJ1-5; D ambiguous. Germline lookup yields CDR1 SGHVS and CDR2 FQNEAQ. V gave up 4 bases and J gave up 3 bases, with 10 bases separating them. The CDR3 is 14 residues long.

The gene calls are TRBV5-8 and TRBJ2-5; D remains unclear. Germline assignment: CDR1 SGHTS and CDR2 YDEGEE. Trimming pared 0 bases from V and 0 bases from J, leaving 6 bases between. The CDR3 consists of 14 residues. The CDR3 reads CASSLETYQETQYF. CDR3 nucleotides: TGTGCCAGCAGCTTGGAAACTTACCAAGAGACCCAGTACTTC.

The chain employs TRBV10-2 and TRBJ2-7, with D perhaps matching TRBD1 or TRBD2 (5 bases each). Trimming pared 11 bases from V and 1 base from J, leaving 12 bases between. The V gene's germline CDR1 is WSHSY and CDR2 SAAADI. There are 12 residues in the CDR3. CDR3 DNA sequence: TGCGCCGCCCGGGACCCATCCTACGAGCAGTACTTC. This translates into CAARDPSYEQYF.

This clone was counted a single time. The rearrangement uses TRBV4-3 and TRBJ2-1; 10 bases match TRBD2. J was trimmed by 6 bases and V by 1 base; bases with no gene match: 6. CDR3 length: 16 residues. Germline V gene sequence: CDR1 LGHNA, CDR2 YSLEER. The CDR3 DNA is TGCGCCAGCAGCCAAGGCCAGCGGGGGGGCCGCAATGAGCAGTTCTTC. Translation gives CASSQGQRGGRNEQFF.

The V and J genes are TRBV11-3 and TRBJ2-2; 8 positions match TRBD2. The V gene end was trimmed by 9 bases and the J gene end by 3 bases; junction bases not matched to a gene: 6. The germline CDR1 and CDR2 sequences are SGHNT and YENEEA. The CDR3 covers 14 residues. In DNA, the CDR3 is TGTGCCAGTCGGGAGGGGCCCGACACCGGGGAGCTGTTTTTT. It codes for CASREGPDTGELFF.

The chain employs TRBV5-5 and TRBJ1-1, with 7 bases matching TRBD1. The CDR3 extends over 16 amino acids. Germline trimming cut 4 bases from V and 0 bases from J; bases unmatched to any gene: 9. Germline-derived CDR1 and CDR2 are SGHKS and YYEKEE (reference sequence). For the CDR3, the DNA is TGTGCCAGCAGCCGACAGGGATCGATTCTGAACACTGAAGCTTTCTTT. Its protein is CASSRQGSILNTEAFF. Combining the CDR3 with reference TRBV5-5 and TRBJ1-1 gives the whole variable domain DAGVTQSPTHLIKTRGQQVTLRCSPISGHKSVSWYQQVLGQGPQFIFQYYEKEERGRGNFPDRFSARQFPNYSSELNVNALLLGDSALYLCASSRQGSILNTEAFFGQGTRLTVV.

This clone was counted a few times. The V and J genes are TRBV19 and TRBJ2-3, with 10 positions matching TRBD2. CDR3 length: 15 amino acids. Trimming at V came to 3 bases and at J to 5 bases, leaving 5 bases not matched to a gene. The germline gives CDR1 LNHDA, CDR2 SQIVND (reference sequence). The CDR3 sequence is CASSIFASGRDTQYF. DNA for the CDR3: TGTGCCAGTAGTATTTTTGCTAGCGGGAGAGATACGCAGTATTTT.